The clone carrying this TCR beta chain appeared a few times. The antigen remains unidentified. The record originates from a study of blood T cells in healthy people across ages. The study's findings and limits: The recorded TCR beta diversity per million T cells decreased in a roughly linear manner with age.

Primers used in a second PCR of about 6 to 12 cycles were a sample-barcoded 5' primer and a J-beta primer mix. Each CDR3 protein is one row after TCRdb ran MiXCR on the 5' RACE reads. The sample records about 1,500,000 distinct CDR3 sequences, approximately 42% being singletons. Germline CDR1 reads SEHNR; CDR2 reads FQNEAQ (reference sequence). Trimming removed 2 bases from V and 6 bases from J; junction bases left unmatched: 7. The length of the CDR3 is 16 residues. Isolation per sample recovered at least 7 million PBMCs. The TCR originated in a woman between 18 and 29 years old in good health. Sequenced input: blood. The chain has TRBV7-9 and TRBJ2-1; TRBD2 aligns across 10 bases. CDR3 region: CASSLRASGSPNEQFF. In DNA, the CDR3 is TGTGCCAGCAGCTTAAGGGCTAGCGGGAGTCCCAATGAGCAGTTCTTC.